The clone carrying this TCR beta chain was recorded a few times. Assay used: immunoSEQ multiplex PCR; TCRdb lists only in-frame clones, some missing. Counted here are some 400,000 clones, 85% to 90% occurring once; the ten biggest clones make up approximately 1.5%. The data belong to a study of blood T cell repertoires in COVID-19. Clinical history as reported by participants underpinned cohort assignment. V shed 10 bases and J shed 0 bases, with 19 bases lying between them. Germline CDR1 reads MNHGY; CDR2 reads SVAAGI. The CDR3 consists of 16 residues. This receptor was obtained from a woman aged 25 to 39 who had recovered from COVID-19. The chain is built from TRBV6-9 and TRBJ1-5; no definite D call. The sample comprised PBMCs or T cells enriched from blood (not recorded which). In DNA, the CDR3 is TGTGCCACCCGCGGTCCTAACGGATATAGCAATCAGCCCCAGCATTTT. Its translation is CATRGPNGYSNQPQHF.